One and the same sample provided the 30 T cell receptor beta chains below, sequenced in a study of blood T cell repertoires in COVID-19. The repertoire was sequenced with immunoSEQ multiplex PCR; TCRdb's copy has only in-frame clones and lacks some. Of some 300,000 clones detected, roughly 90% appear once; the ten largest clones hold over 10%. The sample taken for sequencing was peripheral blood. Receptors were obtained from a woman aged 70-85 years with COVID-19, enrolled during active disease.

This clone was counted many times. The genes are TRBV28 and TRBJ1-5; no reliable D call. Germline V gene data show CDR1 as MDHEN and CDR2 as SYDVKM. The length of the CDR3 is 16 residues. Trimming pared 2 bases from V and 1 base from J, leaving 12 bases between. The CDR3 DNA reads TGTGCCAGCAGTTTAGTTACGGCGGGGAGCAATCAGCCCCAGCATTTT. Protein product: CASSLVTAGSNQPQHF.

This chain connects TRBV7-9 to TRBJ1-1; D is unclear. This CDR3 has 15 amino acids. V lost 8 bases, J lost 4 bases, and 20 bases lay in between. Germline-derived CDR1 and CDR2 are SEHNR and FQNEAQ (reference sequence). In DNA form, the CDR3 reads TGTGCCAGCGACCTCCCGAACTTGTGGAGCACTGAAGCTTTCTTT. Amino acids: CASDLPNLWSTEAFF.

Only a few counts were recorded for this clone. The CDR3 is CASSVSQQDYGYTF. The CDR3 DNA sequence: TGTGCCAGCAGCGTGTCTCAACAAGACTATGGCTACACCTTC. This chain links TRBV9 with TRBJ1-2; no clear D gene. V shed 2 bases and J shed 3 bases, with 11 bases lying between them. This CDR3 has 14 amino acids. Germline CDR1 reads SGDLS; CDR2 reads YYNGEE.

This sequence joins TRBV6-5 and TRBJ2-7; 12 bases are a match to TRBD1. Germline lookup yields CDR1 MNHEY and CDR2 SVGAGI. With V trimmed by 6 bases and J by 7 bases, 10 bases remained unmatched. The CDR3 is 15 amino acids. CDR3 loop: CASSEGTGGANEQYF. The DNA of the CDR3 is TGTGCCAGCAGCGAGGGGACAGGGGGCGCGAATGAGCAGTACTTC.

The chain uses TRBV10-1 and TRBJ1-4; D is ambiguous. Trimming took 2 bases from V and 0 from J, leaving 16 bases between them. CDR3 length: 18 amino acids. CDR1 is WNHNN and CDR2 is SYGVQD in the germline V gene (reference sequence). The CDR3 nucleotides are TGCGCCAGCAGTGAGCCGAGGTCCTCAGAAGCAACTAATGAAAAACTGTTTTTT. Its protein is CASSEPRSSEATNEKLFF.

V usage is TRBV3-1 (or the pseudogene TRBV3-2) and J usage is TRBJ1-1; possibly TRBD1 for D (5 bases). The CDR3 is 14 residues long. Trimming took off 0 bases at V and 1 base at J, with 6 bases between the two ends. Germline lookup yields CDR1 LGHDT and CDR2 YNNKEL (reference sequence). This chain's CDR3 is CASSQDGQNTEAFF. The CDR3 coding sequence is TGTGCCAGCAGCCAAGATGGACAGAACACTGAAGCTTTCTTT.

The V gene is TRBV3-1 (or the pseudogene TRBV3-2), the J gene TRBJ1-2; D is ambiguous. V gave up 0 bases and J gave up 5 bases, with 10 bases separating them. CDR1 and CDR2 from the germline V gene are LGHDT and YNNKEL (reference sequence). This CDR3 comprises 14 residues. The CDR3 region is CASSQDVERYGYTF. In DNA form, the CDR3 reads TGTGCCAGCAGCCAAGACGTGGAGAGGTATGGCTACACCTTC.

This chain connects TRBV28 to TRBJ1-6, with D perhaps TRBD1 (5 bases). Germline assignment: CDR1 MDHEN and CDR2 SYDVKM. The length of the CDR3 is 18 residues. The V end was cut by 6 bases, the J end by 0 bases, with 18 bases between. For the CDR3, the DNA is TGTGCCAGCAGCTTAGTTTGGGGCCGAAGCTCCTATAATTCACCCCTCCACTTT. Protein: CASSLVWGRSSYNSPLHF.

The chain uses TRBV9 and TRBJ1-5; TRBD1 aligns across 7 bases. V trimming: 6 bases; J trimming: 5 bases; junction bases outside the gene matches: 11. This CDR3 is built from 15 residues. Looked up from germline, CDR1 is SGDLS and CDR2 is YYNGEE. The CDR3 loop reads CASNPTGEKHQPQHF. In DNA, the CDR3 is TGTGCCAGCAACCCAACAGGGGAGAAACATCAGCCCCAGCATTTT.

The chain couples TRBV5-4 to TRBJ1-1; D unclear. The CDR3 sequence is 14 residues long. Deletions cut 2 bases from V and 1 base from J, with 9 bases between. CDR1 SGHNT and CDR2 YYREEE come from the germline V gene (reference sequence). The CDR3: CASSFLDPNTEAFF. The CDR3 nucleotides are TGTGCCAGCAGCTTTCTAGACCCGAACACTGAAGCTTTCTTT.

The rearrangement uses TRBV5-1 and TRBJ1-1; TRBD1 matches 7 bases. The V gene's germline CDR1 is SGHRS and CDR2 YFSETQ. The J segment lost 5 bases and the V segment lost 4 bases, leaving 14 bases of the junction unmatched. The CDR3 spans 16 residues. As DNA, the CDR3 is TGCGCCAGCAGCCGAGACCGACAGGGAATGGGGACTGAAGCTTTCTTT. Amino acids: CASSRDRQGMGTEAFF.

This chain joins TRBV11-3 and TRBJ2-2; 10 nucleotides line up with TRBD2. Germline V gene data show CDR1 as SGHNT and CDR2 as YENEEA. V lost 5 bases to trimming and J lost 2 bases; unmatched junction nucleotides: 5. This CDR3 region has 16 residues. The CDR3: CASSPLAGLNTGELFF. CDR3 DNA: TGTGCCAGCAGCCCACTAGCGGGACTAAACACCGGGGAGCTGTTTTTT.

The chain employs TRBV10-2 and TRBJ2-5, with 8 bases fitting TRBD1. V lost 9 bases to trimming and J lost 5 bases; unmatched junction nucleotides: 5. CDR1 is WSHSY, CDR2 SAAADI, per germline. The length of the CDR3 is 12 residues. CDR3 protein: CASQTGVETQYF. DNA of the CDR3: TGCGCCAGTCAGACAGGGGTTGAGACCCAGTACTTC.

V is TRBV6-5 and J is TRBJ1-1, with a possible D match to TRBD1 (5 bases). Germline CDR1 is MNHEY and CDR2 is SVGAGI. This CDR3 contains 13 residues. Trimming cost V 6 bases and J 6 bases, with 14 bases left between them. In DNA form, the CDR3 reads TGTGCCAGCAGCTGGGGGGTGATTGCTGAAGCTTTCTTT. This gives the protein CASSWGVIAEAFF.

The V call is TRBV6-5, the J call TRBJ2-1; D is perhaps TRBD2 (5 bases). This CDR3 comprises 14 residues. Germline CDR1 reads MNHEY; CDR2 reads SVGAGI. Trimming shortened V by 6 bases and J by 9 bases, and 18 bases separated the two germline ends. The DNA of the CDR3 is TGTGCCAGCAGACAATCTACCGGGAAGGGTGAGCAGTTCTTC. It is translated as CASRQSTGKGEQFF.

This CDR3 is CASSGGGSYNEQFF. The CDR3 DNA is TGTGCCAGCAGCGGAGGGGGCTCCTACAATGAGCAGTTCTTC. The gene calls are TRBV9 and TRBJ2-1; possible D gene TRBD1, 6 bases. V was clipped by 3 bases and J by 0 bases, with 7 bases between them. Per germline, CDR1 SGDLS and CDR2 YYNGEE. The CDR3 extends over 14 amino acids.

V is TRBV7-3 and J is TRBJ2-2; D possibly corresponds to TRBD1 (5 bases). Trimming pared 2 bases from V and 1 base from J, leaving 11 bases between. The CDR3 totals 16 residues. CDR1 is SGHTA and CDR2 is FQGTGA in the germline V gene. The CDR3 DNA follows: TGTGCCAGCAGCTTACAGGCAAGGGGGAACACCGGGGAGCTGTTTTTT. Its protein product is CASSLQARGNTGELFF.

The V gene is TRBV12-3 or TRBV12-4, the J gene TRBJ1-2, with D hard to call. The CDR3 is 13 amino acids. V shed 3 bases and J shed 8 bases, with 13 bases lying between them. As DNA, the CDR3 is TGTGCCAGCAGTTTGAGGGAATCGGGGGGCTACACCTTC. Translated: CASSLRESGGYTF.

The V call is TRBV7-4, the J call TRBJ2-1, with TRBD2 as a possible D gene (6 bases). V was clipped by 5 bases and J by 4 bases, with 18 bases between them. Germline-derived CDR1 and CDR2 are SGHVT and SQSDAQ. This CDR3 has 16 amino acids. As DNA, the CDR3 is TGTGCCAGCAGCCCCCAGGGCGGGGTGATTTACAATGAGCAGTTCTTC. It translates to CASSPQGGVIYNEQFF.

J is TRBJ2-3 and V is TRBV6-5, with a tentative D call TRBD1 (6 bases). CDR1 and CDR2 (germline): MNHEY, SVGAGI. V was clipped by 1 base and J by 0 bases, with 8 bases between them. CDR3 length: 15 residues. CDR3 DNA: TGTGCCAGCAGTTACTTTACAGGGAGCACAGATACGCAGTATTTT. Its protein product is CASSYFTGSTDTQYF.

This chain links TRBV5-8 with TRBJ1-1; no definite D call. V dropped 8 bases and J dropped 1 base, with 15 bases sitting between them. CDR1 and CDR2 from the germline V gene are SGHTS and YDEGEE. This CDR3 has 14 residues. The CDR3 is CARTLRHPNTEAFF. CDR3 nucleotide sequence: TGTGCCAGAACACTTAGACACCCGAACACTGAAGCTTTCTTT.

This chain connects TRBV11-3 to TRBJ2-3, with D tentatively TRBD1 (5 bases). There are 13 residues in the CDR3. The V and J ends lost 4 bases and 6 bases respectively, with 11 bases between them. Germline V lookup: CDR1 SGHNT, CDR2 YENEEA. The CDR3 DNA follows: TGTGCCAGCAGCTCCAGGGCTCCCGATACGCAGTATTTT. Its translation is CASSSRAPDTQYF.

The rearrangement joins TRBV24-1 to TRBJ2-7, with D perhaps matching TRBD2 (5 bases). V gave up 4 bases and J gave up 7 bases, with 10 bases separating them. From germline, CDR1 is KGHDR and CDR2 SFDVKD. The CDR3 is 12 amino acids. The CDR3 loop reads CATSDPPGEQYF. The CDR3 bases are TGTGCCACCAGTGACCCCCCGGGGGAGCAGTACTTC.

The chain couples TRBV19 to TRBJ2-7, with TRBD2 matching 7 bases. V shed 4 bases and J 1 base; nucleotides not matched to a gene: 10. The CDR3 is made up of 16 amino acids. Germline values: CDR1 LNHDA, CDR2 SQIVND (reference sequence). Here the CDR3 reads CASSTLLAGESYEQYF. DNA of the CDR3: TGTGCCAGTAGTACACTTTTAGCGGGTGAATCCTACGAGCAGTACTTC. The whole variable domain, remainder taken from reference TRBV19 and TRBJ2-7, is DGGITQSPKYLFRKEGQNVTLSCEQNLNHDAMYWYRQDPGQGLRLIYYSQIVNDFQKGDIAEGYSVSREKKESFPLTVTSAQKNPTAFYLCASSTLLAGESYEQYFGPGTRLTVT.

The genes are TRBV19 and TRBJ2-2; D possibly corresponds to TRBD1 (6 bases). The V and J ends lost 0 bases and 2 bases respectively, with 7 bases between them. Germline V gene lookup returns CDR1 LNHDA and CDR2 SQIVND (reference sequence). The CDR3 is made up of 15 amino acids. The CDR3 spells CASSIDRGNTGELFF. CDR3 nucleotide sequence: TGTGCCAGTAGTATAGACAGGGGTAACACCGGGGAGCTGTTTTTT.

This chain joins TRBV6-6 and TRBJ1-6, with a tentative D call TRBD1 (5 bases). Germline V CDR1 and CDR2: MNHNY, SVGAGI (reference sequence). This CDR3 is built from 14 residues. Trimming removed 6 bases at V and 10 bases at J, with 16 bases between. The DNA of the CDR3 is TGTGCCAGCAGAAGCAGGGTTGGGGGGTCACCCCTCCACTTT. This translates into CASRSRVGGSPLHF.

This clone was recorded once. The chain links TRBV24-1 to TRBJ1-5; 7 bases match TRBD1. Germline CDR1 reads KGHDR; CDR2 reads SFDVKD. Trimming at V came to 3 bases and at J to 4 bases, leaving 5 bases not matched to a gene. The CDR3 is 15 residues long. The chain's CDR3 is CATSDPGQHNQPQHF. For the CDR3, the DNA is TGTGCCACCAGTGATCCGGGACAGCATAATCAGCCCCAGCATTTT.

The CDR3 sequence: CASSWTGLRSEAFF. For the CDR3, the DNA is TGTGCCAGTTCTTGGACAGGTTTGAGGTCTGAAGCTTTCTTT. This chain links TRBV19 with TRBJ1-1, with 7 bases lining up with TRBD1. Losses at the gene ends were 8 bases for V and 6 bases for J; bases not matched to a gene: 12. Germline CDR1 LNHDA, CDR2 SQIVND (reference sequence). The CDR3 length is 14 residues.

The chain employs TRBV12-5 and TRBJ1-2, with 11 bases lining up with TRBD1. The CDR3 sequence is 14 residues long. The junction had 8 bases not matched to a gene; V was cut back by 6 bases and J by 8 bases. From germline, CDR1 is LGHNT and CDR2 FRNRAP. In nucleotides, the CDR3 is TGTGCTAGTGGCCCCGGACAGGGGGCGAGGGGCTACACCTTC. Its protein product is CASGPGQGARGYTF.

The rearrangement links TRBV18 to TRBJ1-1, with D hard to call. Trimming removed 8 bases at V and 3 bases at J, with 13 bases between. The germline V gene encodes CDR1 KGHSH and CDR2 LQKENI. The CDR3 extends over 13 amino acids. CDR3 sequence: CASRSEVDTEAFF. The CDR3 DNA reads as TGTGCCAGCCGCAGCGAGGTCGACACTGAAGCTTTCTTT.